Presented here are 10 T cell receptor beta chains from one specimen sequenced in a study of T cells in Graves' hyperthyroidism and ophthalmopathy. Regions amplified from RNA transcripts were the TCR beta CDR3 regions. HTBI primers were the set used in a first-round RT-PCR of the TCR CDR3. One entry per CDR3 protein results from TCRdb running MiXCR on the multiplex PCR reads. This sample has roughly 250,000 distinct CDR3 sequences, with 20% to 25% found just once. Material for sequencing was blood. These receptors were collected from a man aged 25 to 40 with Graves' ophthalmopathy.

V usage is TRBV20-1 and J usage is TRBJ1-1; weak D call: TRBD1 (5 bases). Germline V gene sequence: CDR1 DFQATT, CDR2 SNEGSKA (reference sequence). The CDR3 is 14 amino acids. Trimming cost V 2 bases and J 5 bases, with 15 bases left between them. Here the CDR3 DNA reads TGCAGTGCTAGACCCCGGGGCCGGGGGACTGAAGCTTTCTTT. This codes for CSARPRGRGTEAFF.

This clonotype was counted many times. The chain uses TRBV11-2 and TRBJ2-3, with 8 bases aligning to TRBD1. The CDR3 is 15 amino acids. From germline, CDR1 is SGHAT and CDR2 FQNNGV. J was trimmed by 2 bases and V by 5 bases; bases with no gene match: 6. This CDR3 reads CASSLGQGPTDTQYF. The CDR3 nucleotides are TGTGCCAGCAGCCTCGGACAGGGTCCCACAGATACGCAGTATTTT.

The sample holds many counts of this clonotype. The CDR3 loop reads CASSRDRGPNTEAFF. CDR3 nucleotide sequence: TGTGCCAGCAGCCGGGACAGGGGCCCGAACACTGAAGCTTTCTTT. The chain links TRBV12-3 or TRBV12-4 to TRBJ1-1, with 10 bases identical to TRBD1. Trimming removed 6 bases from V and 1 base from J; junction bases left unmatched: 5. The CDR3 length is 15 residues.

The chain joins TRBV24-1 to TRBJ2-7; no clear D gene. The CDR3 sequence is 17 residues long. Trimming stripped 0 bases from V and 1 base from J, with 15 bases between. Germline V gene data show CDR1 as KGHDR and CDR2 as SFDVKD. The CDR3 reads CATSDLSFARFSYEQYF. The CDR3 nucleotides are TGTGCCACCAGTGATTTGTCTTTTGCTAGATTTTCCTACGAGCAGTACTTC.

This clonotype was observed many times. The rearrangement joins TRBV28 to TRBJ2-7, with D perhaps matching TRBD1 (5 bases). This CDR3 has 14 amino acids. V gave up 6 bases and J gave up 1 base, with 13 bases separating them. The germline gives CDR1 MDHEN, CDR2 SYDVKM. CDR3 region: CASSVQDGSYEQYF. The CDR3 bases are TGTGCCAGCAGCGTACAGGATGGGTCCTACGAGCAGTACTTC.

The sample holds many counts of this clonotype. The chain links TRBV27 to TRBJ2-7; D unclear. The CDR3 sequence is 16 residues long. The V end was cut by 3 bases, the J end by 3 bases, with 18 bases between. CDR1 and CDR2 (germline): MNHEY, SMNVEV (reference sequence). CDR3 loop: CASSLVNGGSYYEQYF. The CDR3 DNA reads as TGTGCCAGCAGTTTGGTAAACGGTGGGTCATACTACGAGCAGTACTTC.

This clonotype was counted at least ten times. The gene calls are TRBV30 and TRBJ1-1; no clear D gene. V lost 4 bases and J lost 1, with 10 bases in between. CDR1 is GTSNPN, CDR2 SVGIG, per germline (reference sequence). CDR3 length: 13 residues. The CDR3 DNA follows: TGTGCCTGGATGAGGACGGCGAACACTGAAGCTTTCTTT. Its protein product is CAWMRTANTEAFF.

V is TRBV28 and J is TRBJ1-2; TRBD1 might be the D (5 bases). This CDR3 is 15 amino acids long. Germline V gene lookup returns CDR1 MDHEN and CDR2 SYDVKM. The V and J ends lost 1 base and 7 bases respectively, with 16 bases between them. This CDR3 reads CASSLSPGGDCGYTF. The CDR3 nucleotides are TGTGCCAGCAGTTTATCCCCCGGGGGGGACTGTGGCTACACCTTC.

V gene TRBV12-3 or TRBV12-4 combines with J gene TRBJ2-7, with 10 bases matching TRBD1. Germline trimming cut 6 bases from V and 6 bases from J; bases unmatched to any gene: 11. The CDR3 is 15 residues long. CDR3 sequence (DNA): TGTGCCAGCAGGAAAGGGGGACAGGGGTCCCCCGAGCAGTACTTC. This gives the protein CASRKGGQGSPEQYF.

This rearrangement joins TRBV15 to TRBJ2-2, with TRBD1 identical over 8 bases. Germline V gene sequence: CDR1 LNHNV, CDR2 YYDKDF (reference sequence). Losses at the gene ends were 3 bases for V and 4 bases for J; bases not matched to a gene: 1. The CDR3 is 14 residues long. The CDR3 DNA reads as TGTGCCACCAGCAGGACAGGGGCCACCGGGGAGCTGTTTTTT. Protein: CATSRTGATGELFF.